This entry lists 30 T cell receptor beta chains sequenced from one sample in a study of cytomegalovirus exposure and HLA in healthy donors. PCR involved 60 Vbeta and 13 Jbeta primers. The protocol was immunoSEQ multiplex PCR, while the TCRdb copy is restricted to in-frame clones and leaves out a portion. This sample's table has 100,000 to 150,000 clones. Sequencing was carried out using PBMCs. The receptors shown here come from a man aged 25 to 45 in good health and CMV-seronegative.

The CDR3 nucleotides are TGTGCCAGCAGCTTGATGGCGGGGCAGTACTTC. It codes for CASSLMAGQYF. The chain combines TRBV7-8 with TRBJ2-7, with D perhaps matching TRBD2 (5 bases). CDR1 and CDR2 from the germline V gene are SGHVS and FQNEAQ. Trimming took off 3 bases at V and 9 bases at J, with 9 bases between the two ends. The CDR3 has 11 amino acids.

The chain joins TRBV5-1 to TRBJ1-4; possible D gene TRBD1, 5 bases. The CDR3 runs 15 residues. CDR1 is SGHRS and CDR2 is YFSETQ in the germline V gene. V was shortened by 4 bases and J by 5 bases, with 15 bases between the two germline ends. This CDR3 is CASSPDSKGNEKLFF. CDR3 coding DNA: TGCGCCAGCAGCCCCGACAGCAAAGGGAATGAAAAACTGTTTTTT.

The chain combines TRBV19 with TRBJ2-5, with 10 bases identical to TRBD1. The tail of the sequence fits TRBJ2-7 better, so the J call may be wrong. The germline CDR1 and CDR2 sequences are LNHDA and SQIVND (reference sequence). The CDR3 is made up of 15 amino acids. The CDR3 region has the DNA TGTGCCAGTAGTCCTCGGACAGGGGGCTCCTACGAGCAGTACTTC. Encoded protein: CASSPRTGGSYEQYF.

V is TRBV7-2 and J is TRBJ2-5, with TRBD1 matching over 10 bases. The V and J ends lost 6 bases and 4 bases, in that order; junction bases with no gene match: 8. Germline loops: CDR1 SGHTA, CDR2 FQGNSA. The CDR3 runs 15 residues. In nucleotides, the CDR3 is TGTGCCAGCAGTCCGACAGGGGGCCTTTTAGAGACCCAGTACTTC. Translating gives CASSPTGGLLETQYF.

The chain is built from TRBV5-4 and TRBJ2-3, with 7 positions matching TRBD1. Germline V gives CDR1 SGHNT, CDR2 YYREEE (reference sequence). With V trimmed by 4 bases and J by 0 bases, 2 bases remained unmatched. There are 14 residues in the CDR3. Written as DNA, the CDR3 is TGTGCCAGCAGCCCGGGACAGAGCACAGATACGCAGTATTTT. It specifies CASSPGQSTDTQYF.

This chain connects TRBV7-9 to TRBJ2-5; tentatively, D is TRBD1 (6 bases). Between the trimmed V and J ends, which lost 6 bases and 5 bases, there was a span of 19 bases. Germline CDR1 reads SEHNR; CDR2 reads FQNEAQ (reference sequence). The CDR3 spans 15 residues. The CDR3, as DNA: TGTGCCAGCAGGGGACAAGGGTCCACGGGGGAGACCCAGTACTTC. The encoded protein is CASRGQGSTGETQYF. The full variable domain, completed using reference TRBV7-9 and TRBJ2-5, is DTGVSQNPRHKITKRGQNVTFRCDPISEHNRLYWYRQTLGQGPEFLTYFQNEAQLEKSRLLSDRFSAERPKGSFSTLEIQRTEQGDSAMYLCASRGQGSTGETQYFGPGTRLLVL.

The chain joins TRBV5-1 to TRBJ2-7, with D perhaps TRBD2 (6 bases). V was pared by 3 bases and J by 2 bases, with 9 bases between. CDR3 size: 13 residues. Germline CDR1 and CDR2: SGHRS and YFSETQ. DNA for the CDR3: TGCGCCAGCAGCTCGGAGGGGCCCTACGAGCAGTACTTC. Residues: CASSSEGPYEQYF.

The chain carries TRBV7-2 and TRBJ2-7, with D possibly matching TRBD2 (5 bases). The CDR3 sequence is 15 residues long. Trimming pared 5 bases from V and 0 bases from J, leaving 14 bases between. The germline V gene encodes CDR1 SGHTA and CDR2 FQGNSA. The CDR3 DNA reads TGTGCCAGCAGCACGTACGGAGGACCCTCCTACGAGCAGTACTTC. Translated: CASSTYGGPSYEQYF.

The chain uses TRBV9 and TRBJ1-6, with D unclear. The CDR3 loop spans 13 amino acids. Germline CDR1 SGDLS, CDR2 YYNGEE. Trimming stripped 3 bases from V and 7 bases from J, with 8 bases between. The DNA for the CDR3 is TGTGCCAGCAGCGGACAAACCAATTCACCCCTCCACTTT. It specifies CASSGQTNSPLHF.

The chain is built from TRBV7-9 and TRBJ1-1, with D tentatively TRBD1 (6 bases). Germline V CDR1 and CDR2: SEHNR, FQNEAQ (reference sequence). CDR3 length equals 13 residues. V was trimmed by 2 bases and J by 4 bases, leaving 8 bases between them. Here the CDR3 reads CASSLQGLTEAFF. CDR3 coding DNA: TGTGCCAGCAGCTTACAGGGGCTCACTGAAGCTTTCTTT.

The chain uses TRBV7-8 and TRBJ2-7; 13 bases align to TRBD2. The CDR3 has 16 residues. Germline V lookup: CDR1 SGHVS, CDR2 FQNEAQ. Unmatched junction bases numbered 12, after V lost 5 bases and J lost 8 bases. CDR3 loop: CASSPGPGLAGYKQYF. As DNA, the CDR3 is TGTGCCAGCAGCCCCGGACCGGGACTAGCGGGATATAAGCAGTACTTC. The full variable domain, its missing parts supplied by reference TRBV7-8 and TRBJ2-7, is GAGVSQSPRYKVAKRGQDVALRCDPISGHVSLFWYQQALGQGPEFLTYFQNEAQLDKSGLPSDRFFAERPEGSVSTLKIQRTQQEDSAVYLCASSPGPGLAGYKQYFGPGTRLTVT.

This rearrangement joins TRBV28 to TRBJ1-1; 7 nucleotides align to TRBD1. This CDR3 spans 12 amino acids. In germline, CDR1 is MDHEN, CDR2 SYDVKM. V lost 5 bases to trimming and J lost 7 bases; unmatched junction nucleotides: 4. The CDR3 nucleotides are TGTGCCAGCAGTCCTGGACAGGATGAAGCTTTCTTT. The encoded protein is CASSPGQDEAFF.

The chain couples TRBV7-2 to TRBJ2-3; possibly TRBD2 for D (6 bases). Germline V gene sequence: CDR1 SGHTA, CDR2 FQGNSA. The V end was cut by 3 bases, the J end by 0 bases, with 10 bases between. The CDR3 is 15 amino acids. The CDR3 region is CASSFTAGSTDTQYF. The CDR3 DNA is TGTGCCAGCAGCTTCACAGCGGGTAGCACAGATACGCAGTATTTT.

The CDR3 DNA reads TGTGCCTGGAGTCGTCGAACTGCAGGGTATAGCAATCAGCCCCAGCATTTT. Protein: CAWSRRTAGYSNQPQHF. V usage is TRBV30 and J usage is TRBJ1-5; TRBD1 is a possible D gene (5 bases). V lost 2 bases to trimming and J lost 0 bases, with 17 bases between them. This CDR3 contains 17 residues. CDR1 and CDR2 (germline): GTSNPN, SVGIG (reference sequence). Together with reference TRBV30 and TRBJ1-5, the CDR3 gives the full variable domain: SQTIHQWPATLVQPVGSPLSLECTVEGTSNPNLYWYRQAAGRGLQLLFYSVGIGQISSEVPQNLSASRPQDRQFILSSKKLLLSDSGFYLCAWSRRTAGYSNQPQHFGDGTRLSIL.

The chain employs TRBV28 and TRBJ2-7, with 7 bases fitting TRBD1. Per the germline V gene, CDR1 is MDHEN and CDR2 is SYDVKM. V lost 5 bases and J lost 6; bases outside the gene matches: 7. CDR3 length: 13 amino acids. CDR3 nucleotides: TGTGCCAGCAGTCCGGGGACAGAGCGCGAGCAGTACTTC. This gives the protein CASSPGTEREQYF.

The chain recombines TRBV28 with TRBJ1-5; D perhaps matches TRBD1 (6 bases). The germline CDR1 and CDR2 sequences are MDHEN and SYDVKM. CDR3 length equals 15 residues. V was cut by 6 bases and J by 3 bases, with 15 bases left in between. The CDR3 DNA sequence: TGTGCCAGCAGCACCCCAGGGGTAGTCAATCAGCCCCAGCATTTT. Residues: CASSTPGVVNQPQHF.

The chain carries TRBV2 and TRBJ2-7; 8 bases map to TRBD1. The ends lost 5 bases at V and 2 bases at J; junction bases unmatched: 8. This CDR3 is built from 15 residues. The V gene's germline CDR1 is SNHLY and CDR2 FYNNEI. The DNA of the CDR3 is TGTGCCAGCAGTTCGGACAGGGAGGCGACCTACGAGCAGTACTTC. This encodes CASSSDREATYEQYF.

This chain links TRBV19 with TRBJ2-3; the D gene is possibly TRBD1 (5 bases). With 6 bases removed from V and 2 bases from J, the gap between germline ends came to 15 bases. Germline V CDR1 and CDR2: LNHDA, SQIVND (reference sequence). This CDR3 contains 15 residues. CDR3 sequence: CASSTGLGATDTQYF. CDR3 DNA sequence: TGTGCCAGTAGCACGGGCTTAGGGGCCACAGATACGCAGTATTTT.

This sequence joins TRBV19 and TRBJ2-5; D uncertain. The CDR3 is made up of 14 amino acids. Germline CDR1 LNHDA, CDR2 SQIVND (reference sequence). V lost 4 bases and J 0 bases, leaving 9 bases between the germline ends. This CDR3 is CASSKNTNQETQYF. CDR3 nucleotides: TGTGCCAGTAGTAAAAACACAAACCAAGAGACCCAGTACTTC. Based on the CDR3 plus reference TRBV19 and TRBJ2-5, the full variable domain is DGGITQSPKYLFRKEGQNVTLSCEQNLNHDAMYWYRQDPGQGLRLIYYSQIVNDFQKGDIAEGYSVSREKKESFPLTVTSAQKNPTAFYLCASSKNTNQETQYFGPGTRLLVL.

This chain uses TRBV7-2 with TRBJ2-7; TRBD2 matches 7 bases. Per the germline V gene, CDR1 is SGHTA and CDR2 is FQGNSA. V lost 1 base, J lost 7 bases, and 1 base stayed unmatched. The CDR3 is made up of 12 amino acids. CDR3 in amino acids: CASSLEGGEQYF. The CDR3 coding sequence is TGTGCCAGCAGCTTAGAGGGAGGGGAGCAGTACTTC.

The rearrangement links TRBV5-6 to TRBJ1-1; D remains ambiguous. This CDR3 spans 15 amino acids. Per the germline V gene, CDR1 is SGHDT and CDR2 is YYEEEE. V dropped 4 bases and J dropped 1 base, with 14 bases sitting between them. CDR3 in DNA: TGTGCCAGCAGCCCTCGATTGAGAGGGAACACTGAAGCTTTCTTT. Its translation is CASSPRLRGNTEAFF.

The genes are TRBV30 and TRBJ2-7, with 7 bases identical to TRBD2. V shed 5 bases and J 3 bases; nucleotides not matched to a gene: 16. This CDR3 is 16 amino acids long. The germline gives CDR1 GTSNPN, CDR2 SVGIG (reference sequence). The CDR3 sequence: CAWASAGRWIGYEQYF. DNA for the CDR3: TGTGCCTGGGCCTCTGCCGGGAGGTGGATCGGCTACGAGCAGTACTTC.

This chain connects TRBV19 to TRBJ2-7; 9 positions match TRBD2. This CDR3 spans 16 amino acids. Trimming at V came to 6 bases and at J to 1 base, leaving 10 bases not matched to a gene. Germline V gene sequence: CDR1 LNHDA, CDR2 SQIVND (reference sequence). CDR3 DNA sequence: TGTGCCAGTAGCCTCCTAGCGGGAAGGGGGTCCTACGAGCAGTACTTC. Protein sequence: CASSLLAGRGSYEQYF.

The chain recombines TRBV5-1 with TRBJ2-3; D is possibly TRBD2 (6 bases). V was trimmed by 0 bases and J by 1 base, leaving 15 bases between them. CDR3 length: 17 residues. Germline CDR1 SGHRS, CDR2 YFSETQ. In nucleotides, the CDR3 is TGCGCCAGCAGCTTGGACGGAAGAGGAGGGGGCACAGATACGCAGTATTTT. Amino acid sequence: CASSLDGRGGGTDTQYF.

In nucleotides, the CDR3 is TGTGCCAGTGGAGGCGGAGGGCGGATCGGCACTGAAGCTTTCTTT. Protein product: CASGGGGRIGTEAFF. The chain employs TRBV2 and TRBJ1-1; D is unclear. CDR3 length equals 15 residues. Germline CDR1 is SNHLY and CDR2 is FYNNEI. Trimming took 9 bases from V and 4 from J, leaving 21 bases between them.

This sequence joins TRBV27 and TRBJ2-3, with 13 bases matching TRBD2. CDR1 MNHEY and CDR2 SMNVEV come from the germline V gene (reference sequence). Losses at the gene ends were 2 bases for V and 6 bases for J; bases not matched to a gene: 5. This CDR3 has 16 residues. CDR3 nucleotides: TGTGCCAGCAGTTTAGTAGGACTAGCGGGAGCGGATACGCAGTATTTT. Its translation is CASSLVGLAGADTQYF.

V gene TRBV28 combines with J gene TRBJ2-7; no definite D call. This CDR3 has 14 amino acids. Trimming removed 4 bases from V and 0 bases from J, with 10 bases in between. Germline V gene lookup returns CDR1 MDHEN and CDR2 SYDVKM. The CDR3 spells CASSYSLTSYEQYF. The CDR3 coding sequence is TGTGCCAGCAGTTACAGTCTTACCTCCTACGAGCAGTACTTC.

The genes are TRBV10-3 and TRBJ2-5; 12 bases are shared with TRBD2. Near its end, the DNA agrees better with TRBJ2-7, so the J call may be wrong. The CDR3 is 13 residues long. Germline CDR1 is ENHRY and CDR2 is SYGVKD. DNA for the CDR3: TGTGCTAGTGGACTAGCGGGGAGCTACGAGCAGTACTTC. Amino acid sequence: CASGLAGSYEQYF.

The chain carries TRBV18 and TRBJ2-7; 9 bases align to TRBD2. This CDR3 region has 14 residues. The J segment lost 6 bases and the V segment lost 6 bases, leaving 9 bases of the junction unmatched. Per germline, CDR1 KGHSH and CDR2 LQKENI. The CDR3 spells CASSRGGAKGEQYF. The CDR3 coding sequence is TGTGCCAGCTCGCGGGGGGGCGCGAAGGGCGAGCAGTACTTC.

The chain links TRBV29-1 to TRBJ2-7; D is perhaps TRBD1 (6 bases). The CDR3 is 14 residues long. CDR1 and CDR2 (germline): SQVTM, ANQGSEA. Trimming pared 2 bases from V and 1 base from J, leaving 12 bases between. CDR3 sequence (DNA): TGCAGCGTTGAATATAGGACAGATTCCTACGAGCAGTACTTC. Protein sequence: CSVEYRTDSYEQYF.